This T cell receptor (beta chain) appears in the sequencing data of a study of vaccination effects on CD4 cells after COVID-19. With regard to this clone: Its antigen is not identified.

The CDR3 has 16 residues. The germline CDR1 and CDR2 sequences are LGHNA and YSLEER. V lost 0 bases and J lost 0, with 10 bases in between. Within the ViraFEST assay, antigen-specific CD4+ T cells underwent expansion with viral peptide pools prior to sequencing. On roughly day 10 of culture, CD4+ T cells were separated out. Infection dated between March and December 2020, before the Alpha, Beta and Delta variants reached the United States. Libraries were prepared by immunoSEQ multiplex PCR; TCRdb keeps only in-frame clonotypes and omits some of them. The sample yields 60,000 to 75,000 clones, under 85% seen once.

The chain uses TRBV4-3 and TRBJ2-3; the D gene is possibly TRBD2 (6 bases). This specimen consisted of CD4+ T cells from PBMCs cultured with HIV peptides, obtained before COVID-19 vaccination. Subset indicated: HIV-1 Nef peptide pool negative control/reference culture. The clonotype was recovered from a human donor who had a prior SARS-CoV-2 infection. The CDR3 protein is CASSQDLAGSTDTQYF. The CDR3 bases are TGCGCCAGCAGCCAAGATTTGGCGGGAAGCACAGATACGCAGTATTTT.